A single sample is the source of the 16 T cell receptor beta chains below, sequenced in a study of CD8 T cells in ankylosing spondylitis. General study findings and limits: Several highly homologous variants formed a TCR beta motif that appeared characteristic of ankylosing spondylitis blood.

These receptors' targets are unknown. TCRdb called the 5' RACE reads again in MiXCR, with one record for every CDR3 protein. The sample holds around 390,000 distinct CDR3 sequences, around 22% seen once. The sample comprised blood, either unsorted or a sorted T cell fraction (not recorded which). These receptors were obtained from a male donor with ankylosing spondylitis.

This clonotype was detected only a few times. The chain employs TRBV6-2 or TRBV6-3 and TRBJ2-7; 9 nucleotides agree with TRBD1. The CDR3 extends over 15 amino acids. Losses at the gene ends were 6 bases for V and 4 bases for J; bases not matched to a gene: 10. Germline V gene sequence: CDR1 MNHEY, CDR2 SVGEGT. The DNA for the CDR3 is TGTGCCAGCAGGGGTGCCGGGACAGGGAATTACGAGCAGTACTTC. Protein: CASRGAGTGNYEQYF.

The gene calls are TRBV10-1 and TRBJ2-3, with a tentative D call TRBD2 (5 bases). The CDR3 runs to 14 residues. Germline V gene data show CDR1 as WNHNN and CDR2 as SYGVQD (reference sequence). The V gene lost 3 bases and the J gene lost 6 bases, with 13 bases spanning the gap. CDR3 sequence (DNA): TGCGCCAGCAGTGATCAGAGGGAGTCGGATACGCAGTATTTT. Translating gives CASSDQRESDTQYF.

This clonotype was recorded a few times. This rearrangement joins TRBV11-2 to TRBJ2-1, with D maybe TRBD2 (5 bases). The germline V and J ends were trimmed by 6 bases and 4 bases, with 13 bases remaining between them. Germline CDR1 and CDR2: SGHAT and FQNNGV. CDR3 length: 14 amino acids. The CDR3 sequence is CASRVSGIYNEQFF. CDR3 nucleotide sequence: TGTGCCAGCAGGGTGAGCGGAATTTACAATGAGCAGTTCTTC.

The V gene is TRBV28, the J gene TRBJ2-7; 10 nucleotides align to TRBD2. The CDR3 length is 15 residues. V gave up 6 bases and J gave up 6 bases; unmatched junction bases: 11. CDR1 and CDR2 (germline): MDHEN, SYDVKM. The CDR3 DNA reads TGTGCCAGCAGACCCACTAGCGGGGTCCTGGGCGAGCAGTACTTC. Translated: CASRPTSGVLGEQYF.

This clonotype has a handful of counts. V gene TRBV5-1 combines with J gene TRBJ2-3; D remains unclear. With 0 bases removed from V and 5 bases from J, the gap between germline ends came to 13 bases. This CDR3 is built from 15 residues. Germline V gene sequence: CDR1 SGHRS, CDR2 YFSETQ. The CDR3 is CASSLEGAMIDTQYF. The DNA of the CDR3 is TGCGCCAGCAGCTTGGAGGGCGCCATGATAGATACGCAGTATTTT.

This clonotype was seen more than once but under ten times. The CDR3 region has the DNA TGCGCCAGCAGCTTGGAGGGTACGCGAGCGGATACGCAGTATTTT. Translation gives CASSLEGTRADTQYF. The chain joins TRBV5-1 to TRBJ2-3; D is ambiguous. Trimming stripped 0 bases from V and 6 bases from J, with 14 bases between. From germline, CDR1 is SGHRS and CDR2 YFSETQ. CDR3 length: 15 amino acids.

The J gene is TRBJ2-3, the V gene TRBV7-9; perhaps TRBD2 as D (6 bases). Germline V gives CDR1 SEHNR, CDR2 FQNEAQ (reference sequence). Trimming pared 5 bases from V and 0 bases from J, leaving 12 bases between. The CDR3 spans 15 residues. CDR3 sequence reads: CASSPSALSTDTQYF. The CDR3 nucleotides are TGTGCCAGCAGCCCTAGCGCACTGAGCACAGATACGCAGTATTTT.

The rearrangement uses TRBV4-2 and TRBJ1-2; possibly TRBD1 for D (5 bases). Germline V gene data show CDR1 as LGHNA and CDR2 as YNFKEQ. The CDR3 consists of 15 residues. Trimming pared 0 bases from V and 6 bases from J, leaving 14 bases between. The CDR3 protein is CASSQENAGKDGYTF. In DNA form, the CDR3 reads TGTGCCAGCAGCCAAGAAAACGCAGGGAAAGATGGCTACACCTTC.

This chain uses TRBV4-2 with TRBJ1-1; D is uncertain. The V and J ends lost 0 bases and 10 bases respectively, with 18 bases between them. Per the germline V gene, CDR1 is LGHNA and CDR2 is YNFKEQ. The CDR3 runs 15 residues. The CDR3 is CASSQDGQIGQSAFF. CDR3 sequence (DNA): TGTGCCAGCAGCCAAGATGGGCAAATCGGCCAGTCAGCTTTCTTT.

The chain carries TRBV5-1 and TRBJ2-6, with 8 bases aligning to TRBD1. Germline V gene sequence: CDR1 SGHRS, CDR2 YFSETQ. Germline trimming cut 4 bases from V and 2 bases from J; bases unmatched to any gene: 11. The CDR3 covers 18 residues. CDR3 bases: TGCGCCAGCAGCGGCTACCGGGACAGGAACCCTGGGGCCAACGTCCTGACTTTC. Translated, it gives CASSGYRDRNPGANVLTF. Based on the CDR3 plus reference TRBV5-1 and TRBJ2-6, the full variable domain is KAGVTQTPRYLIKTRGQQVTLSCSPISGHRSVSWYQQTPGQGLQFLFEYFSETQRNKGNFPGRFSGRQFSNSRSEMNVSTLELGDSALYLCASSGYRDRNPGANVLTFGAGSRLTVL.

This clonotype came up a few times. V and J are TRBV4-2 and TRBJ1-2; D perhaps matches TRBD1 (5 bases). This CDR3 region has 14 residues. Trimming pared 0 bases from V and 7 bases from J, leaving 12 bases between. The germline gives CDR1 LGHNA, CDR2 YNFKEQ. Here the CDR3 reads CASSQDGAGGGYTF. CDR3 nucleotides: TGTGCCAGCAGCCAAGATGGGGCGGGCGGTGGCTACACCTTC.

The J gene is TRBJ2-1, the V gene TRBV7-3, with TRBD2 identical over 10 bases. V trimming: 3 bases; J trimming: 13 bases; junction bases outside the gene matches: 9. Germline CDR1 SGHTA, CDR2 FQGTGA. The length of the CDR3 is 14 residues. In DNA, the CDR3 is TGTGCCAGCAGCTTGGATCTGAGCGGGAGGGCTCAGTTCTTC. Residues: CASSLDLSGRAQFF. Full variable domain (remainder filled in from reference TRBV7-3 and TRBJ2-1): GAGVSQTPSNKVTEKGKYVELRCDPISGHTALYWYRQSLGQGPEFLIYFQGTGAADDSGLPNDRFFAVRPEGSVSTLKIQRTERGDSAVYLCASSLDLSGRAQFFGPGTRLTVL.

The chain uses TRBV28 and TRBJ2-7; TRBD1 or TRBD2 may be the D gene (6 bases each). The CDR3 is made up of 15 amino acids. Germline CDR1 reads MDHEN; CDR2 reads SYDVKM. The ends were cut back, 3 bases at V and 0 bases at J, with 12 bases in the middle. CDR3 bases: TGTGCCAGCAGTTTCGGGGGCAGGAGCTCCTACGAGCAGTACTTC. It specifies CASSFGGRSSYEQYF.

This chain connects TRBV12-5 to TRBJ1-1; D gene uncertain. CDR1 and CDR2 (germline): LGHNT, FRNRAP. The germline V and J ends were trimmed by 4 bases and 1 base, with 13 bases remaining between them. The CDR3 consists of 15 residues. The DNA for the CDR3 is TGTGCTAGTGGTTCCCGTTTCACCTCGAACACTGAAGCTTTCTTT. It codes for CASGSRFTSNTEAFF.

This clonotype was picked up one time. J is TRBJ2-1 and V is TRBV5-1, with TRBD2 matching 7 bases. The CDR3 totals 15 residues. Germline V gives CDR1 SGHRS, CDR2 YFSETQ. Losses at the gene ends were 2 bases for V and 5 bases for J; bases not matched to a gene: 7. In DNA form, the CDR3 reads TGCGCCAGCAGCTTACTAGCGCCAGACCACAATGAGCAGTTCTTC. This encodes CASSLLAPDHNEQFF.

This clonotype was observed a handful of times. For the CDR3, the DNA is TGTGCCAGCAGTGGATCGCTCCAGGGGCGTCGCAATCAGCCCCAGCATTTT. Encoded protein: CASSGSLQGRRNQPQHF. The V and J genes are TRBV6-1 and TRBJ1-5; maybe TRBD1 (6 bases). V gave up 4 bases and J gave up 2 bases, with 18 bases separating them. The germline V gene encodes CDR1 MNHNS and CDR2 SASEGT. The CDR3 totals 17 residues.